Below are 24 T cell receptor beta chains sequenced from a single sample in a study of T cells in localized non-small cell lung cancer. Repertoires were generated with immunoSEQ multiplex PCR, while TCRdb's copy carries only in-frame clones and drops some. This table holds more than 2,000 clones, about 25% found once. Material: lung tumor tissue, obtained before any cancer treatment. The receptors shown here come from a woman aged 40 to 75 with stage III squamous cell lung carcinoma.

This clone is labeled as medium-sized (0.01 to 0.1%). The rearrangement uses TRBV9 and TRBJ2-2; perhaps TRBD1 as D (5 bases). V shed 3 bases and J shed 0 bases, with 6 bases lying between them. The CDR3 loop spans 14 amino acids. CDR1 and CDR2 from the germline V gene are SGDLS and YYNGEE. The CDR3: CASSETANTGELFF. The CDR3, as DNA: TGTGCCAGCAGCGAGACAGCGAACACCGGGGAGCTGTTTTTT.

The chain couples TRBV19 to TRBJ1-1; perhaps TRBD1 as D (5 bases). Trimming stripped 10 bases from V and 0 bases from J, with 15 bases between. The CDR3 sequence is 14 residues long. The germline V gene encodes CDR1 LNHDA and CDR2 SQIVND (reference sequence). The CDR3 DNA follows: TGTGCCACACTCGCCTGGGGACTGAACACTGAAGCTTTCTTT. It yields the protein CATLAWGLNTEAFF.

This clone was detected a few times. The chain links TRBV11-3 to TRBJ2-5; the match to TRBD1 covers 8 bases. Unmatched junction bases numbered 4, after V lost 5 bases and J lost 2 bases. CDR1 SGHNT and CDR2 YENEEA come from the germline V gene. The CDR3 extends over 14 amino acids. The DNA for the CDR3 is TGTGCCAGCAGCCCAGGGGGCTTACAAGAGACCCAGTACTTC. The encoded protein is CASSPGGLQETQYF.

This chain connects TRBV19 to TRBJ1-6; D unclear. This CDR3 contains 13 residues. The germline V gene encodes CDR1 LNHDA and CDR2 SQIVND (reference sequence). The V end lost 0 bases, the J end lost 10 bases, and 7 bases lay between the germline ends. CDR3 DNA sequence: TGTGCCAGTAGTATAGATAGGAGCTCACCCCTCCACTTT. This codes for CASSIDRSSPLHF.

This chain uses TRBV11-3 with TRBJ1-6, with a possible D match to TRBD1 (6 bases). Germline CDR1 is SGHNT and CDR2 is YENEEA. CDR3 length: 15 residues. Trimming stripped 5 bases from V and 8 bases from J, with 16 bases between. The CDR3 loop is CASSRGPGRDSPLHF. DNA for the CDR3: TGTGCCAGCAGCCGGGGGCCAGGGAGAGATTCACCCCTCCACTTT.

There are a few counts of this clone. The chain couples TRBV6-8 to TRBJ2-7; the match to TRBD1 covers 9 bases. Trimming at V came to 4 bases and at J to 5 bases, leaving 9 bases not matched to a gene. Germline assignment: CDR1 MNHGY and CDR2 SAAAGT. The CDR3 sequence is 15 residues long. CDR3 sequence: CASSFVPGQGNEQYF. The DNA for the CDR3 is TGTGCCAGCAGTTTTGTTCCGGGACAGGGTAACGAGCAGTACTTC.

The gene calls are TRBV11-3 and TRBJ2-2, with D perhaps matching TRBD1 or TRBD2 (6 bases each). Germline V gene sequence: CDR1 SGHNT, CDR2 YENEEA. This CDR3 comprises 16 residues. Trimming stripped 5 bases from V and 0 bases from J, with 13 bases between. This chain's CDR3 is CASSPGGTTNTGELFF. CDR3 DNA: TGTGCCAGCAGCCCTGGGGGGACAACGAACACCGGGGAGCTGTTTTTT.

The V gene is TRBV18, the J gene TRBJ2-7, with D maybe TRBD1 (5 bases). The CDR3 contains 14 residues. Deletions cut 1 base from V and 2 bases from J, with 9 bases between. Germline V gene data show CDR1 as KGHSH and CDR2 as LQKENI. The CDR3 is CASSPRQIAYEQYF. The CDR3 DNA reads TGTGCCAGCTCACCACGACAGATTGCCTACGAGCAGTACTTC.

This chain joins TRBV6-8 and TRBJ1-3; D is uncertain. Trimming pared 0 bases from V and 1 base from J, leaving 7 bases between. There are 15 residues in the CDR3. Germline V gene data show CDR1 as MNHGY and CDR2 as SAAAGT. CDR3 in DNA: TGTGCCAGCAGTTACTCGATGGTTTCTGGAAACACCATATATTTT. It is translated as CASSYSMVSGNTIYF.

The chain is built from TRBV28 and TRBJ2-7, with 9 bases matching TRBD1. Germline V gives CDR1 MDHEN, CDR2 SYDVKM. The CDR3 length is 15 residues. The ends lost 0 bases at V and 4 bases at J; junction bases unmatched: 4. CDR3: CASSLWTGTGYEQYF. The CDR3 coding sequence is TGTGCCAGCAGTTTATGGACCGGGACAGGGTACGAGCAGTACTTC.

This clone was recorded a few times. The V and J genes are TRBV6-8 and TRBJ1-2; 7 positions match TRBD1. V shed 6 bases, J shed 4 bases, and the junction held 5 bases outside the gene matches. Germline CDR1 MNHGY, CDR2 SAAAGT. The CDR3 has 13 amino acids. The CDR3 DNA follows: TGTGCCAGCAGACGACAGGGAAGCTATGGCTACACCTTC. Its protein is CASRRQGSYGYTF.

Only a few counts were recorded for this clone. V and J are TRBV6-8 and TRBJ1-1; TRBD1 matches 7 bases. V shed 6 bases and J 10 bases; nucleotides not matched to a gene: 8. This CDR3 comprises 12 residues. CDR1 MNHGY and CDR2 SAAAGT come from the germline V gene. The CDR3 nucleotides are TGTGCCAGCAGCGCGGGACAGTCTCGAGCTTTCTTT. Translating it yields CASSAGQSRAFF.

The rearrangement links TRBV6-8 to TRBJ1-2; possible D gene TRBD1, 6 bases. The CDR3 contains 12 residues. Trimming removed 5 bases from V and 6 bases from J, with 10 bases in between. CDR1 and CDR2 from the germline V gene are MNHGY and SAAAGT. The CDR3 region is CASSARGDGYTF. CDR3 nucleotide sequence: TGTGCCAGCAGTGCAAGGGGGGATGGCTACACCTTC.

The gene calls are TRBV6-8 and TRBJ2-7, with D unclear. The CDR3 is 15 amino acids. Germline V gives CDR1 MNHGY, CDR2 SAAAGT. V lost 5 bases and J lost 3, with 17 bases in between. The chain's CDR3 is CASSDGPPRNYEQYF. The CDR3 DNA is TGTGCCAGCAGTGACGGACCCCCGAGGAACTACGAGCAGTACTTC.

This chain connects TRBV30 to TRBJ2-5, with D unresolved. Germline CDR1 is GTSNPN and CDR2 is SVGIG (reference sequence). Between the trimmed V and J ends, which lost 3 bases and 1 base, there was a span of 3 bases. This CDR3 has 11 amino acids. CDR3 loop: CAWSSQETQYF. CDR3 bases: TGTGCCTGGAGCAGCCAAGAGACCCAGTACTTC.

The genes are TRBV11-3 and TRBJ1-2; 7 bases fit TRBD1. This CDR3 is built from 14 residues. Germline CDR1 SGHNT, CDR2 YENEEA. Unmatched junction bases numbered 3, after V lost 1 base and J lost 4 bases. CDR3 residues: CASSLVTGAYGYTF. CDR3 DNA sequence: TGTGCCAGCAGCTTAGTTACAGGGGCCTATGGCTACACCTTC.

The J gene is TRBJ2-2, the V gene TRBV29-1, with D possibly TRBD2 on 6 matching bases. The V gene's germline CDR1 is SQVTM and CDR2 ANQGSEA. V lost 6 bases to trimming and J lost 0 bases, with 11 bases between them. There are 14 residues in the CDR3. CDR3 in DNA: TGCAGCGTATCCACGGGGGCGAACACCGGGGAGCTGTTTTTT. Translating gives CSVSTGANTGELFF.

This clone was detected a few times. The J gene is TRBJ2-2, the V gene TRBV1; the table's D call, TRBD1, has no DNA check behind it. TRBV1 is noted as a pseudogene. This CDR3 has 18 amino acids. The CDR3 here is CASSLTQWDKGWTGELFF. The CDR3, as DNA: TGCGCCAGCAGCCTCACCCAATGGGACAAGGGGTGGACCGGGGAGCTGTTTTTT.

The chain carries TRBV29-1 and TRBJ2-2; TRBD1 matches 8 bases. The CDR3 spans 12 residues. Germline V gene data show CDR1 as SQVTM and CDR2 as ANQGSEA. V lost 4 bases to trimming and J lost 5 bases; unmatched junction nucleotides: 0. This CDR3 reads CSVGQGTGELFF. Here the CDR3 DNA reads TGCAGCGTTGGACAGGGGACCGGGGAGCTGTTTTTT.

The chain is built from TRBV19 and TRBJ1-5, with 8 bases aligning to TRBD1. CDR1 is LNHDA and CDR2 is SQIVND in the germline V gene (reference sequence). The J segment lost 7 bases and the V segment lost 1 base, leaving 6 bases of the junction unmatched. CDR3 length equals 15 residues. This chain's CDR3 is CASSIGAGGGQPQHF. Written as DNA, the CDR3 is TGTGCCAGTAGTATAGGGGCAGGGGGCGGCCAGCCCCAGCATTTT.

The V and J genes are TRBV19 and TRBJ2-3; D is undetermined. The ends were cut back, 6 bases at V and 6 bases at J, with 10 bases in the middle. The CDR3 is 12 residues long. Germline CDR1 is LNHDA and CDR2 is SQIVND (reference sequence). In DNA, the CDR3 is TGTGCCAGTAGCCCCAGTGCCGATACGCAGTATTTT. It specifies CASSPSADTQYF. Looking up the rest from reference TRBV19 and TRBJ2-3 gives the full variable domain: DGGITQSPKYLFRKEGQNVTLSCEQNLNHDAMYWYRQDPGQGLRLIYYSQIVNDFQKGDIAEGYSVSREKKESFPLTVTSAQKNPTAFYLCASSPSADTQYFGPGTRLTVL.

The CDR3 loop reads CASRKGAGAAFF. CDR3 bases: TGCGCCAGCAGAAAGGGGGCGGGGGCAGCTTTCTTT. The rearrangement joins TRBV10-2 to TRBJ1-1; TRBD1 aligns across 7 bases. There are 12 residues in the CDR3. Germline V lookup: CDR1 WSHSY, CDR2 SAAADI. V was clipped by 6 bases and J by 10 bases; unmatched bases: 8.

The chain links TRBV12-5 to TRBJ2-7, with D perhaps matching TRBD1 or TRBD2 (5 bases each). The CDR3 spans 14 residues. The germline V gene encodes CDR1 LGHNT and CDR2 FRNRAP. The CDR3 DNA reads TGTGCCAGCACAACTGGGACGCCGAGTTACGAGCAGTACTTC. This codes for CASTTGTPSYEQYF.

V gene TRBV19 combines with J gene TRBJ2-1, with TRBD2 as a possible D gene (7 bases). Germline lookup yields CDR1 LNHDA and CDR2 SQIVND (reference sequence). The CDR3 consists of 16 residues. The V gene lost 5 bases and the J gene lost 6 bases, with 20 bases spanning the gap. CDR3: CASSFGPGGPRNEQFF. The CDR3 DNA reads TGTGCCAGTAGTTTTGGTCCCGGGGGGCCCCGCAATGAGCAGTTCTTC.